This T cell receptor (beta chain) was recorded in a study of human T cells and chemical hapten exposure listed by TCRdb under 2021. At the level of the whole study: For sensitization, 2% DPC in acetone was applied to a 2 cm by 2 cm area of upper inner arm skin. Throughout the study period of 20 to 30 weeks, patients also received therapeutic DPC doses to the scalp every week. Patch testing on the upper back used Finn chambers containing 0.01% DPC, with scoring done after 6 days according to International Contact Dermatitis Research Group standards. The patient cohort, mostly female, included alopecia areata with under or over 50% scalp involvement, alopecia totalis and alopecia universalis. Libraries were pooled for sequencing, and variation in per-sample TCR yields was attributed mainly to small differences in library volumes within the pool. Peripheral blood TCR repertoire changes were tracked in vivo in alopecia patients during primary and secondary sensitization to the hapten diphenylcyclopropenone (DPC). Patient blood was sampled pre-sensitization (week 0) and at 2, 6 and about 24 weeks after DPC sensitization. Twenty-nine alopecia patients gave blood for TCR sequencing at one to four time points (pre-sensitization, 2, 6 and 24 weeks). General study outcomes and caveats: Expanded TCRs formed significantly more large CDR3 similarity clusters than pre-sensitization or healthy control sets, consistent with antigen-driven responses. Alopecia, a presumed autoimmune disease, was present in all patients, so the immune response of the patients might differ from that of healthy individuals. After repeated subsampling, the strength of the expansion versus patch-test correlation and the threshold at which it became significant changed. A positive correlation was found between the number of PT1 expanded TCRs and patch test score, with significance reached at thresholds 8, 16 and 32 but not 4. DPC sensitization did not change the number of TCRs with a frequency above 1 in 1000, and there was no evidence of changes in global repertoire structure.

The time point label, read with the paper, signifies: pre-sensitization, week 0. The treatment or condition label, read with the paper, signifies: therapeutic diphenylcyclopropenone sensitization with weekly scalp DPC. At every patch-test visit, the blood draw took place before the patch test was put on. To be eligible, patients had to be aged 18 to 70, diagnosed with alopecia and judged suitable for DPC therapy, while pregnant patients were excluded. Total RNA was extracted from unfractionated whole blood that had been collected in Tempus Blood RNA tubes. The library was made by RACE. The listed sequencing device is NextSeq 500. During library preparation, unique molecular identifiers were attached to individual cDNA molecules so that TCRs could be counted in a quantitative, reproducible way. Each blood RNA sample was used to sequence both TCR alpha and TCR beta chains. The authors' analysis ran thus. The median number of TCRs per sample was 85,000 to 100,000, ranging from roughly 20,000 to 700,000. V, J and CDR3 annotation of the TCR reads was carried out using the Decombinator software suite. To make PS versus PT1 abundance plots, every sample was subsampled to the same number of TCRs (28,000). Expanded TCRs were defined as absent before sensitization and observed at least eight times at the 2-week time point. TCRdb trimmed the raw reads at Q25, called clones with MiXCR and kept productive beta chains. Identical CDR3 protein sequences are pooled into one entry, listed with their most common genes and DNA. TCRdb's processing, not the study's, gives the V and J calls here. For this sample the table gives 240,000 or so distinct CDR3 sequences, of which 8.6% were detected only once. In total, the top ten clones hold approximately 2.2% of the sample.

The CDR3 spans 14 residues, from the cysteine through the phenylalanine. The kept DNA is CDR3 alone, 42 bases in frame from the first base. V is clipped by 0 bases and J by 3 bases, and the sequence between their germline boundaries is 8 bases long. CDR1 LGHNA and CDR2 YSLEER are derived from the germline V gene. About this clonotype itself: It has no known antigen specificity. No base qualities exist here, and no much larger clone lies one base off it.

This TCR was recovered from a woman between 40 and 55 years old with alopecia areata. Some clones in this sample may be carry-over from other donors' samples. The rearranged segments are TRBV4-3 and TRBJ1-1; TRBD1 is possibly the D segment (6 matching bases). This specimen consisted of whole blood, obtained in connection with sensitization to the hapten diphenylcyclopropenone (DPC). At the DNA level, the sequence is TGCGCCAGCAGCCAAGATGAGGGGGACACTGAAGCTTTCTTT. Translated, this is CASSQDEGDTEAFF.